These 30 T cell receptor beta chains came from one sample sequenced in a study of shared clonotypes between healthy human individuals (TCRdb year 2020). For the CD8 naive samples, CD45RO-negative cells were positively selected for CCR7, yielding a CD45RA+CCR7+ population from which TemRA cells were excluded. The library was produced with the immunoSEQ multiplex PCR assay. As stored in TCRdb, this immuneACCESS dataset retains in-frame rearrangements with V and J assigned. A fraction of the clones does not appear; measured against another copy, unresolved V genes explain less than half of the discrepancy, and the remainder lacks a known reason. For this sample the table gives over 2 million clones, of which just under 95% were detected only once. Of the sample, 0.85% to 1.3% falls within the top ten clones. Sequencing was done on a sample of naive CD8+ T cells sorted from blood. The meaning of the sample's cell subset or site label: CD45RA+CCR7+. Every receptor here comes from a man between 18 and 29 years old in good health.

The chain joins TRBV7-2 to TRBJ2-7; a weak D match, TRBD2 (7 bases). V lost 0 bases, J lost 3 bases, and 9 bases lay in between. Germline V gene sequence: CDR1 SGHTA, CDR2 FQGNSA. The CDR3 consists of 14 residues. DNA for the CDR3: TGTGCCAGCAGCTTAGCGAGGGGGGGCTACGAGCAGTACTTC. Translation: CASSLARGGYEQYF. The whole variable domain, filled in from reference TRBV7-2 and TRBJ2-7, reads GAGVSQSPSNKVTEKGKDVELRCDPISGHTALYWYRQSLGQGLEFLIYFQGNSAPDKSGLPSDRFSAERTGGSVSTLTIQRTQQEDSAVYLCASSLARGGYEQYFGPGTRLTVT.

Of note for this clone: Other DNA sequences within the sample encode an identical CDR3. The CDR3 DNA is TGCAGCGTTGTCGGAGCTAACTATGGCTACACCTTC. The encoded protein is CSVVGANYGYTF. The gene calls are TRBV29-1 and TRBJ1-2; no clear D. There are 12 residues in the CDR3. Looked up from germline, CDR1 is SQVTM and CDR2 is ANQGSEA. With 4 bases removed from V and 0 bases from J, the gap between germline ends came to 6 bases.

The chain combines TRBV27 with TRBJ2-7, with D tentatively TRBD2 (5 bases). V shed 8 bases and J shed 5 bases, with 13 bases lying between them. This CDR3 is built from 12 residues. Germline V gene data show CDR1 as MNHEY and CDR2 as SMNVEV (reference sequence). The chain's CDR3 is CASSGSSDEQYF. The CDR3 DNA reads as TGTGCCAGCTCGGGCAGTAGCGACGAGCAGTACTTC.

This clone was found once. The chain has TRBV29-1 and TRBJ1-1; a possible D gene is TRBD1 (5 bases). V lost 7 bases and J 11 bases, leaving 17 bases between the germline ends. Germline loops: CDR1 SQVTM, CDR2 ANQGSEA. The CDR3 sequence is 11 residues long. CDR3: CSGRDQVGAFF. CDR3 nucleotides: TGCAGCGGCCGGGACCAGGTTGGGGCTTTCTTT.

The rearrangement joins TRBV27 to TRBJ2-2; D perhaps matches TRBD2 (6 bases). CDR1 is MNHEY, CDR2 SMNVEV, per germline (reference sequence). The CDR3 extends over 15 amino acids. The V end lost 1 base, the J end lost 6 bases, and 12 bases lay between the germline ends. The CDR3 DNA reads TGTGCCAGCAGTTTATTGGGGGGATCCTCCGGGGAGCTGTTTTTT. Protein: CASSLLGGSSGELFF.

The V and J genes are TRBV25-1 and TRBJ2-1; D possibly corresponds to TRBD1 (6 bases). The CDR3 spans 15 residues. Germline V gives CDR1 MGHDK, CDR2 SYGVNS. V dropped 3 bases and J dropped 6 bases, with 15 bases sitting between them. The CDR3 loop is CASSESVRGGNEQFF. The DNA for the CDR3 is TGTGCCAGCAGTGAGTCCGTCAGAGGGGGCAATGAGCAGTTCTTC.

The rearrangement joins TRBV4-1 to TRBJ1-5; D is undetermined. The germline CDR1 and CDR2 sequences are MGHRA and YSYEKL. The CDR3 loop spans 17 amino acids. Trimming pared 0 bases from V and 0 bases from J, leaving 12 bases between. As DNA, the CDR3 is TGCGCCAGCAGCCAAGAAGAGGTATGGGATAGCAATCAGCCCCAGCATTTT. It codes for CASSQEEVWDSNQPQHF.

The chain joins TRBV11-2 to TRBJ1-2; D not resolved. This CDR3 contains 15 residues. CDR1 is SGHAT, CDR2 FQNNGV, per germline. V shed 0 bases and J shed 6 bases, with 14 bases lying between them. The CDR3 sequence is CASSLDPRVFHGYTF. The CDR3 DNA reads TGTGCCAGCAGCTTAGACCCTCGGGTCTTCCATGGCTACACCTTC.

The chain links TRBV4-1 to TRBJ1-1; TRBD1 might be the D (6 bases). V was trimmed by 4 bases and J by 5 bases, leaving 17 bases between them. Germline V gene sequence: CDR1 MGHRA, CDR2 YSYEKL. This CDR3 has 15 amino acids. The CDR3 spells CASSPRNREKTEAFF. The CDR3 DNA reads TGCGCCAGCAGCCCAAGAAACAGGGAGAAAACTGAAGCTTTCTTT.

This chain links TRBV6-1 with TRBJ2-7; D is undetermined. The V end was cut by 7 bases, the J end by 2 bases, with 18 bases between. CDR1 and CDR2 from the germline V gene are MNHNS and SASEGT. This CDR3 is 15 amino acids long. The CDR3 sequence is CASTQKLPQAYEQYF. The CDR3 DNA is TGTGCCAGCACCCAAAAGCTGCCTCAGGCCTACGAGCAGTACTTC.

This chain uses TRBV13 with TRBJ2-7; 9 bases agree with TRBD1. Germline CDR1 PRHDT, CDR2 FYEKMQ (reference sequence). J was trimmed by 3 bases and V by 8 bases; bases with no gene match: 5. The length of the CDR3 is 13 residues. The DNA of the CDR3 is TGTGCCAGCGGGGCGGGACAGGGCTACGAGCAGTACTTC. Amino acid sequence: CASGAGQGYEQYF.

This clone was found a few times. The same CDR3 is also encoded by other DNA sequences in this sample. The chain combines TRBV27 with TRBJ1-2; 8 bases agree with TRBD1. J lost 4 bases, V lost 5 bases, and 3 bases had no gene match. CDR1 is MNHEY and CDR2 is SMNVEV in the germline V gene (reference sequence). This CDR3 contains 13 residues. The chain's CDR3 is CASSPGGGYGYTF. CDR3 DNA sequence: TGTGCCAGCAGTCCAGGGGGCGGCTATGGCTACACCTTC.

The V gene is TRBV13, the J gene TRBJ2-3; tentatively, D is TRBD1 (5 bases). The CDR3 is 14 amino acids. CDR1 is PRHDT, CDR2 FYEKMQ, per germline (reference sequence). V lost 0 bases and J 1 base, leaving 5 bases between the germline ends. The CDR3 spells CASSLGTGTDTQYF. The CDR3 nucleotides read TGTGCCAGCAGCTTAGGGACAGGCACAGATACGCAGTATTTT. The full variable domain, completed using reference TRBV13 and TRBJ2-3, is AAGVIQSPRHLIKEKRETATLKCYPIPRHDTVYWYQQGPGQDPQFLISFYEKMQSDKGSIPDRFSAQQFSDYHSELNMSSLELGDSALYFCASSLGTGTDTQYFGPGTRLTVL.

This chain uses TRBV6-1 with TRBJ2-7; D not certain. The germline V gene encodes CDR1 MNHNS and CDR2 SASEGT. The germline V and J ends were trimmed by 4 bases and 3 bases, with 19 bases remaining between them. The CDR3 sequence is 16 residues long. CDR3 DNA sequence: TGTGCCAGCAGTGTGGGCCACTCGGATTTTAGCTACGAGCAGTACTTC. Its protein product is CASSVGHSDFSYEQYF.

CDR3 bases: TGCGCCAGCAGCTCGCTAGCGGGAGGAGGCGATACGCAGTATTTT. It is translated as CASSSLAGGGDTQYF. The chain has TRBV5-1 and TRBJ2-3; 11 bases are a match to TRBD2. The CDR3 length is 15 residues. Germline CDR1 SGHRS, CDR2 YFSETQ. V lost 3 bases, J lost 6 bases, and 6 bases stayed unmatched. The whole variable domain, filled in from reference TRBV5-1 and TRBJ2-3, reads KAGVTQTPRYLIKTRGQQVTLSCSPISGHRSVSWYQQTPGQGLQFLFEYFSETQRNKGNFPGRFSGRQFSNSRSEMNVSTLELGDSALYLCASSSLAGGGDTQYFGPGTRLTVL.

The CDR3 protein is CASSFGTSQEQYF. CDR3 nucleotides: TGTGCCAGCAGCTTCGGGACATCTCAGGAGCAGTACTTC. This chain joins TRBV7-6 and TRBJ2-7; the D gene is possibly TRBD1 (6 bases). The CDR3 is 13 amino acids. Looked up from germline, CDR1 is SGHVS and CDR2 is FNYEAQ. Trimming cost V 3 bases and J 7 bases, with 13 bases left between them.

This chain links TRBV27 with TRBJ2-1; 8 nucleotides agree with TRBD2. Trimming took 5 bases from V and 3 from J; bases not matched to a gene: 3. In germline, CDR1 is MNHEY, CDR2 SMNVEV (reference sequence). There are 14 residues in the CDR3. CDR3 amino acids: CASSHSGSYNEQFF. CDR3 nucleotide sequence: TGTGCCAGCAGTCACAGCGGGAGCTACAATGAGCAGTTCTTC.

The rearrangement joins TRBV6-5 to TRBJ1-2, with 9 bases that match TRBD1. The CDR3 consists of 14 residues. Germline CDR1 reads MNHEY; CDR2 reads SVGAGI. The junction had 2 bases not matched to a gene; V was cut back by 2 bases and J by 4 bases. CDR3 in amino acids: CASSYQTGGYGYTF. In DNA, the CDR3 is TGTGCCAGCAGTTACCAGACAGGGGGCTATGGCTACACCTTC.

About this clone itself: The identical CDR3 is also encoded by other nucleotide sequences in the sample. V and J are TRBV27 and TRBJ2-2; no firm D call. With 0 bases removed from V and 0 bases from J, the gap between germline ends came to 5 bases. This CDR3 region has 15 residues. Per the germline V gene, CDR1 is MNHEY and CDR2 is SMNVEV (reference sequence). The CDR3 sequence is CASSLSGTNTGELFF. The DNA of the CDR3 is TGTGCCAGCAGTTTATCTGGGACGAACACCGGGGAGCTGTTTTTT.

Turning to this clone: Other DNA variants within this sample encode the same CDR3. V and J are TRBV4-1 and TRBJ2-7, with D maybe TRBD2 (7 bases). CDR3 length: 13 residues. Looked up from germline, CDR1 is MGHRA and CDR2 is YSYEKL. V lost 3 bases and J 7 bases, leaving 13 bases between the germline ends. The CDR3 loop reads CASSHGGGGEQYF. The CDR3 bases are TGCGCCAGCAGCCATGGAGGGGGAGGGGAGCAGTACTTC.

V usage is TRBV10-3 and J usage is TRBJ2-5; D tentatively fits TRBD1 or TRBD2 (5 bases each). Deletions cut 1 base from V and 5 bases from J, with 11 bases between. This CDR3 has 14 residues. Germline CDR1 ENHRY, CDR2 SYGVKD. The CDR3 bases are TGTGCCATCAGTGAGTTCCTAGGGACGGAGACCCAGTACTTC. It yields the protein CAISEFLGTETQYF.

The chain joins TRBV10-3 to TRBJ1-1; perhaps TRBD1 as D (5 bases). The CDR3 is made up of 15 amino acids. V was clipped by 3 bases and J by 2 bases, with 13 bases between them. Per the germline V gene, CDR1 is ENHRY and CDR2 is SYGVKD. CDR3 DNA: TGTGCCATCAGTGACCCGGGGACCCCCAACACTGAAGCTTTCTTT. Its translation is CAISDPGTPNTEAFF.

This chain links TRBV28 with TRBJ2-7; 7 bases are a match to TRBD1. After removal of 6 bases from V and 2 bases from J, the junction contained 4 bases not matched to a gene. This CDR3 spans 13 amino acids. CDR1 MDHEN and CDR2 SYDVKM come from the germline V gene. The CDR3 nucleotides read TGTGCCAGCAGCGGGACAGATCCCTACGAGCAGTACTTC. Protein sequence: CASSGTDPYEQYF.

A word on this clone: The sample contains more than one DNA sequence encoding this CDR3. The V and J genes are TRBV13 and TRBJ2-7; D might be TRBD2 (6 bases). The germline V gene has CDR1 PRHDT and CDR2 FYEKMQ (reference sequence). Between the trimmed V and J ends, which lost 3 bases and 2 bases, there was a span of 11 bases. The CDR3 is 14 amino acids. The CDR3 sequence is CASSLGRGTYEQYF. For the CDR3, the DNA is TGTGCCAGCAGCTTGGGACGGGGGACCTACGAGCAGTACTTC.

This rearrangement joins TRBV6-5 to TRBJ1-2; D is unclear. The germline gives CDR1 MNHEY, CDR2 SVGAGI. This CDR3 has 13 residues. V was cut by 2 bases and J by 0 bases, with 4 bases left in between. The CDR3 reads CASSYLANYGYTF. CDR3 coding DNA: TGTGCCAGCAGTTACCTGGCTAACTATGGCTACACCTTC.

To note about this clone: Other nucleotide sequences from this sample produce the same CDR3. This sequence joins TRBV19 and TRBJ2-4; 8 bases are a match to TRBD1. J was trimmed by 8 bases and V by 6 bases; bases with no gene match: 6. Germline V lookup: CDR1 LNHDA, CDR2 SQIVND (reference sequence). The CDR3 runs to 13 residues. The CDR3 DNA reads as TGTGCCAGTAGCCCGACAGGGGCGGACATTCAGTACTTC. This codes for CASSPTGADIQYF.

The chain combines TRBV5-6 with TRBJ2-7; 12 bases line up with TRBD1. The CDR3 length is 14 residues. V was pared by 5 bases and J by 6 bases, with 6 bases of the junction left unmatched. The germline V gene has CDR1 SGHDT and CDR2 YYEEEE. The CDR3 sequence is CASSWDRGLLEQYF. The CDR3 DNA sequence: TGTGCCAGCAGTTGGGACAGGGGGCTTCTCGAGCAGTACTTC.

The CDR3 region is CATSWGNEQYF. CDR3 DNA: TGTGCCACCAGCTGGGGTAACGAGCAGTACTTC. The V gene is TRBV15, the J gene TRBJ2-7, with D unclear. V dropped 5 bases and J dropped 5 bases, with 7 bases sitting between them. The CDR3 has 11 residues. CDR1 and CDR2 from the germline V gene are LNHNV and YYDKDF (reference sequence).

This clone was seen a single time. The identical CDR3 is also encoded by other nucleotide sequences in the sample. The rearrangement links TRBV27 to TRBJ2-7; D remains ambiguous. Trimming took 0 bases from V and 1 from J, leaving 10 bases between them. This CDR3 has 15 residues. Germline values: CDR1 MNHEY, CDR2 SMNVEV (reference sequence). The CDR3 loop reads CASSLSGLLSYEQYF. The CDR3 DNA sequence: TGTGCCAGCAGTTTATCCGGGCTTCTTTCCTACGAGCAGTACTTC.

The chain carries TRBV19 and TRBJ2-3; the match to TRBD1 covers 8 bases. CDR1 LNHDA and CDR2 SQIVND come from the germline V gene (reference sequence). After removal of 3 bases from V and 4 bases from J, the junction contained 6 bases not matched to a gene. This CDR3 has 15 amino acids. The CDR3 sequence is CASSIQGARADTQYF. The CDR3 DNA is TGTGCCAGTAGTATTCAGGGGGCGCGGGCAGATACGCAGTATTTT. Together with reference TRBV19 and TRBJ2-3, the CDR3 gives the full variable domain: DGGITQSPKYLFRKEGQNVTLSCEQNLNHDAMYWYRQDPGQGLRLIYYSQIVNDFQKGDIAEGYSVSREKKESFPLTVTSAQKNPTAFYLCASSIQGARADTQYFGPGTRLTVL.